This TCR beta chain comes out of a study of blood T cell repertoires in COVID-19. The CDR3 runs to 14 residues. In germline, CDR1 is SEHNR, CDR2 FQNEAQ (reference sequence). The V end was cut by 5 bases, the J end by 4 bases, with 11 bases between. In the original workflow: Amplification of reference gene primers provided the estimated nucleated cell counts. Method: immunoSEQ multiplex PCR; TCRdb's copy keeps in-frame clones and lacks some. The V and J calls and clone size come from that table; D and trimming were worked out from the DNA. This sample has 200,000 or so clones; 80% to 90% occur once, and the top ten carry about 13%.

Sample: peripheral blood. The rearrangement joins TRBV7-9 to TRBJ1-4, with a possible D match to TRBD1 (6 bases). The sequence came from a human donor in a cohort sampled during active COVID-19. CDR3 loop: CASSPGGGNEKLFF. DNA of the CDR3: TGTGCCAGCAGCCCGGGAGGGGGTAATGAAAAACTGTTTTTT.